This TCR beta chain came from a study of T cell responses to AZD1222 COVID-19 vaccine. Study-wide results and limits: Nearly half of spike-specific TCRs reportedly go after variant regions that carry no mutations. Elevations in Spike-specific TCR breadth and depth followed administration of two AZD1222 doses.

CDR1 and CDR2 from the germline V gene are MGHRA and YSYEKL. The V gene end was trimmed by 0 bases and the J gene end by 9 bases; junction bases not matched to a gene: 12. This CDR3 spans 18 amino acids. As to this clone: Its antigen is as yet unknown.

Here immunoSEQ multiplex PCR was the method, and the copy in TCRdb shows in-frame clones only, minus some. The sample lists some 120,000 clones; about nine tenths were seen once. This sample comprised peripheral blood, obtained 28 days after the second AZD1222 dose. This chain connects TRBV4-1 to TRBJ2-1; TRBD2 matches at 12 bases. The sequence came from an adult who received the AZD1222 COVID-19 vaccine. CDR3 DNA sequence: TGCGCCAGCAGCCAAGATCTGGCGACTAGCGGGGGAGCATCTGAGCAGTTCTTC. As protein: CASSQDLATSGGASEQFF.